Below, 7 T cell receptor beta chains from the same sample are listed, as sequenced in a study of blood T cell repertoires in COVID-19 (dated by TCRdb to about 2020). Library prep was done by the immunoSEQ multiplex PCR assay. TCRdb retrieved this table from immuneACCESS and kept in-frame rearrangements only. Not all clones are present; in checked studies, unresolved V genes account for under half, and no reason is known for the remainder. The sample table holds 160,000 or so clones, of which 82% were seen once. 15% to 20% of the sample lies in the top ten. The sequenced material came from PBMCs or T cells enriched from blood (not recorded which). The receptors were sampled from a man between 60 and 75 years old who had recovered from COVID-19.

The chain has TRBV6-1 and TRBJ2-3, with 10 bases lining up with TRBD2. The CDR3 consists of 16 residues. CDR1 is MNHNS and CDR2 is SASEGT in the germline V gene. V lost 4 bases, J lost 2 bases, and 6 bases stayed unmatched. The CDR3 reads CASSGGLANPTDTQYF. Written as DNA, the CDR3 is TGTGCCAGCAGTGGGGGACTAGCGAACCCCACAGATACGCAGTATTTT.

DNA of the CDR3: TGTGCCAGCAGACAACGGGGTTTGCAAGCTTACGAGCAGTACTTC. Its protein is CASRQRGLQAYEQYF. The rearrangement joins TRBV6-5 to TRBJ2-7; possibly TRBD2 for D (5 bases). This CDR3 is built from 15 residues. Germline loops: CDR1 MNHEY, CDR2 SVGAGI. Trimming cost V 6 bases and J 4 bases, with 19 bases left between them.

This clone qualifies as large. The chain links TRBV10-2 to TRBJ2-5; 7 bases align to TRBD2. The trim removed 10 bases at V and 5 bases at J, leaving 19 bases unmatched. This CDR3 has 16 amino acids. Per germline, CDR1 WSHSY and CDR2 SAAADI. CDR3 sequence: CATRVTRGRAPETQYF. The CDR3 DNA reads TGCGCCACTAGGGTTACTCGGGGGAGGGCCCCGGAGACCCAGTACTTC.

This chain joins TRBV7-9 and TRBJ1-1; 8 nucleotides match TRBD1. With V trimmed by 3 bases and J by 2 bases, 8 bases remained unmatched. The CDR3 sequence is 16 residues long. Germline CDR1 is SEHNR and CDR2 is FQNEAQ (reference sequence). CDR3 in amino acids: CASSFLRQGKNTEAFF. CDR3 nucleotide sequence: TGTGCCAGCAGCTTCTTACGACAGGGGAAAAACACTGAAGCTTTCTTT.

J is TRBJ2-1 and V is TRBV9, with TRBD2 as a possible D gene (6 bases). There are 14 residues in the CDR3. In germline, CDR1 is SGDLS, CDR2 YYNGEE. Trimming cost V 0 bases and J 7 bases, with 11 bases left between them. The CDR3 bases are TGTGCCAGCAGCGTAGGTATAGGAGGGAATGAGCAGTTCTTC. The encoded protein is CASSVGIGGNEQFF.

The chain has TRBV19 and TRBJ1-5; D gene unclear. The germline CDR1 and CDR2 sequences are LNHDA and SQIVND (reference sequence). V gave up 3 bases and J gave up 6 bases, with 18 bases separating them. The CDR3 totals 16 residues. CDR3 sequence: CASSISTPVTTQPQHF. In DNA form, the CDR3 reads TGTGCCAGTAGTATCTCCACACCTGTCACCACTCAGCCCCAGCATTTT. The variable domain in full, with the rest retrieved from reference TRBV19 and TRBJ1-5, is DGGITQSPKYLFRKEGQNVTLSCEQNLNHDAMYWYRQDPGQGLRLIYYSQIVNDFQKGDIAEGYSVSREKKESFPLTVTSAQKNPTAFYLCASSISTPVTTQPQHFGDGTRLSIL.

This chain uses TRBV19 with TRBJ2-2; 9 nucleotides agree with TRBD1. The CDR3 is 15 residues long. Losses at the gene ends were 4 bases for V and 0 bases for J; bases not matched to a gene: 0. Germline CDR1 is LNHDA and CDR2 is SQIVND (reference sequence). CDR3 amino acids: CASSRQGANTGELFF. The CDR3 DNA reads TGTGCCAGTAGTAGACAGGGGGCGAACACCGGGGAGCTGTTTTTT.